Listed below are T cell receptor beta chains from one sample, sequenced in a study of T-cell memory formation after mild COVID-19. Via MiXCR, TCRdb re-called the 5' RACE reads, giving one row per CDR3 protein. The table lists about 150,000 distinct CDR3 sequences, more than 14% of them singletons. The material sequenced was PBMCs or a T cell subset sorted from them (not recorded which). These receptors originate from an adult woman who had mild COVID-19 (a few samples of this study predate the infection). Cell type and time point are not known. Both conserved end residues are part of each CDR3. The D gene is left open where the match is weak. Some rows mark clone size as missing; the rest say once, few, many or name a class of expanded clone.

D	V	size	J	length	DNA	CDR3
TRBD1	TRBV29-1	few	TRBJ2-3	14	TGCAGCGTGGACAGGCCACAGGGCACAGATACGCAGTATTTT	CSVDRPQGTDTQYF
TRBD1	TRBV6-6	.	TRBJ2-7	14	TGTGCCAGCAGTTACGACAGGGGAGGCTACGAGCAGTACTTC	CASSYDRGGYEQYF
.	TRBV4-3	few	TRBJ2-7	14	TGCGCCAGCAGCCAAGAGGGTGACTCCTACGAGCAGTACTTC	CASSQEGDSYEQYF
.	TRBV14	.	TRBJ2-1	14	TGTGCCAGCAGCCCCCACCACTATTACAATGAGCAGTTCTTC	CASSPHHYYNEQFF
TRBD1	TRBV7-9	few	TRBJ1-1	16	TGTGCCAGCAGCTCCGGGACAGGGATTCTGGGCACTGAAGCTTTCTTT	CASSSGTGILGTEAFF
.	TRBV6-5	.	TRBJ1-2	15	TGTGCCAGCAGTTCCACGGGGTCCCGTGACTATGGCTACACCTTC	CASSSTGSRDYGYTF
.	TRBV10-3	few	TRBJ1-1	17	TGTGCCATCAGGGGCTCGCTCACCGGGGAGGAGAAGACTGAAGCTTTCTTT	CAIRGSLTGEEKTEAFF
TRBD1	TRBV24-1	few	TRBJ2-2	15	TGTGCCACCAGTGATTTTGTACAGGGGTCCGGGGAGCTGTTTTTT	CATSDFVQGSGELFF
.	TRBV2	few	TRBJ2-5	13	TGTGCCAGCTGCAGGGGGGAACAAGAGACCCAGTACTTC	CASCRGEQETQYF
TRBD2	TRBV20-1	few	TRBJ2-1	16	TGCAGTGCTAGATACGTAGCGGGGGGTTCCTACAATGAGCAGTTCTTC	CSARYVAGGSYNEQFF
TRBD2	TRBV5-1	few	TRBJ2-7	15	TGCGCCAGCAGCTCCCGGGGTAGCGGGAGAGGAGAGCAGTACTTC	CASSSRGSGRGEQYF
TRBD1	TRBV6-5	.	TRBJ2-5	14	TGTGCCAGCAGCGGAGGGACAGGGGGAGAGACCCAGTACTTC	CASSGGTGGETQYF
.	TRBV4-3	.	TRBJ2-3	17	TGCGCCAGCAGCCCCGCACCTTTGGGGGCGCAACCAGATACGCAGTATTTT	CASSPAPLGAQPDTQYF
.	TRBV6-2/TRBV6-3	.	TRBJ2-1	16	TGTGCCAGCAGTTACTCCCGGGACAACTCCTACAATGAGCAGTTCTTC	CASSYSRDNSYNEQFF
.	TRBV5-4	.	TRBJ2-7	13	TGTGCCAGCAGCTTGGGTGGGGAATACGAGCAGTACTTC	CASSLGGEYEQYF